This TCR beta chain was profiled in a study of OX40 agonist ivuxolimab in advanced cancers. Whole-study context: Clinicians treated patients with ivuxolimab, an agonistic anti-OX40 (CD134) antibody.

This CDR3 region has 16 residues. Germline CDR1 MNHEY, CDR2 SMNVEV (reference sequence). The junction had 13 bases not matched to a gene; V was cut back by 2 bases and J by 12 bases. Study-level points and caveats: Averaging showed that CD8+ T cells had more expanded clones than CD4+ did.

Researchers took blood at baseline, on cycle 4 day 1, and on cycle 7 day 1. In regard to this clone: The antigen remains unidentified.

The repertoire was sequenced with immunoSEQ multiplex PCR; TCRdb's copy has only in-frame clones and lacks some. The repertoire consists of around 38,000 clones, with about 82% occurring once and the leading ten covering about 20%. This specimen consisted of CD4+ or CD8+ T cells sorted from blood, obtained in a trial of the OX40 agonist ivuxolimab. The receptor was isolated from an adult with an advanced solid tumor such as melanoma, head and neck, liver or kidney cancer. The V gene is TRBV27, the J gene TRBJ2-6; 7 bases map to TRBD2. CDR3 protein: CASSLNAPGRAGVLTF. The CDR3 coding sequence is TGTGCCAGCAGTTTAAACGCCCCAGGGAGGGCGGGCGTCCTGACTTTC.